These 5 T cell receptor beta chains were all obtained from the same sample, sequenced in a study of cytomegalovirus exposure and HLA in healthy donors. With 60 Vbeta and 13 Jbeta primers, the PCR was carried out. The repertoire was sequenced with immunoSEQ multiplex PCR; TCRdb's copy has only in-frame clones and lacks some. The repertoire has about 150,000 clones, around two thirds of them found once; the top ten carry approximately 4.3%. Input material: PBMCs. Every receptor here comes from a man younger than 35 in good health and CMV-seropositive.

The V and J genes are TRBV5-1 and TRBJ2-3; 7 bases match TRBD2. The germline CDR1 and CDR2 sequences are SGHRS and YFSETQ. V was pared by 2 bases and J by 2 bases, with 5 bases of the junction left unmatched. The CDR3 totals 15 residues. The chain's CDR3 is CASSFAGTTTDTQYF. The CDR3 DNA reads TGCGCCAGCAGCTTCGCCGGGACTACCACAGATACGCAGTATTTT.

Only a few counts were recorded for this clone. CDR3 sequence reads: CASSFTDRGHHQPQHF. CDR3 in DNA: TGTGCCAGCAGTTTCACCGACAGGGGGCATCATCAGCCCCAGCATTTT. V is TRBV6-5 and J is TRBJ1-5; 10 nucleotides line up with TRBD1. Germline loops: CDR1 MNHEY, CDR2 SVGAGI. Unmatched junction bases numbered 8, after V lost 4 bases and J lost 5 bases. The CDR3 runs 16 residues.

CDR3 DNA sequence: TGTGCCAGTAGTTCCGGGACAGGGGTAGGAGGCTACACCTTC. Amino acids: CASSSGTGVGGYTF. The chain links TRBV19 to TRBJ1-2, with 10 bases aligning to TRBD1. V trimming: 5 bases; J trimming: 8 bases; junction bases outside the gene matches: 8. Germline loops: CDR1 LNHDA, CDR2 SQIVND (reference sequence). The CDR3 runs to 14 residues. The full variable domain, in which reference TRBV19 and TRBJ1-2 provide the parts outside the CDR3, is DGGITQSPKYLFRKEGQNVTLSCEQNLNHDAMYWYRQDPGQGLRLIYYSQIVNDFQKGDIAEGYSVSREKKESFPLTVTSAQKNPTAFYLCASSSGTGVGGYTFGSGTRLTVV.

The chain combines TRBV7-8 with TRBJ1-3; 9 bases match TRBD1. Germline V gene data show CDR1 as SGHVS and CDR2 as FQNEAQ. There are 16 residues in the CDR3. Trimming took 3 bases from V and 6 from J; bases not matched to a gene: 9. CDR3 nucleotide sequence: TGTGCCAGCAGCTTCCGGACAGGGGCTCTGTTAAACACCATATATTTT. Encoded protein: CASSFRTGALLNTIYF.

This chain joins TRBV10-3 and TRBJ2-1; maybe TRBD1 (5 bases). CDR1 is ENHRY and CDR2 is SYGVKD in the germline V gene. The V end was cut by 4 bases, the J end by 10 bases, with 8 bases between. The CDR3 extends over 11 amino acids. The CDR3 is CAISVNREQFF. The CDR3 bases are TGTGCCATCAGTGTGAACAGGGAGCAGTTCTTC.